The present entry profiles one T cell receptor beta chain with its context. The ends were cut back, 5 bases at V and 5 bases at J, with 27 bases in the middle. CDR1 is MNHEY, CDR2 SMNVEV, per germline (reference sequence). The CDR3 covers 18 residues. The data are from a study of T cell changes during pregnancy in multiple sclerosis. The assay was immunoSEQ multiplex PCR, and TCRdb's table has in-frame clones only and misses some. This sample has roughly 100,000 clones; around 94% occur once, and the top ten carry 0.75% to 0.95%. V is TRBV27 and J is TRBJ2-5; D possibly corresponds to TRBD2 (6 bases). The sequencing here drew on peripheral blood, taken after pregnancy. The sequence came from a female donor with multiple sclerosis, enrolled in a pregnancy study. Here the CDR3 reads CASSPLRDWGPHGETQYF. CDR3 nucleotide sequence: TGTGCCAGCAGTCCCCTTCGGGACTGGGGACCCCATGGGGAGACCCAGTACTTC.